The clone carrying this TCR beta chain was found a few times. Its antigen is currently unknown. TCRdb re-analysed the 5' RACE reads in MiXCR, keeping a single row per CDR3 protein. The sample has 100,000 to 150,000 distinct CDR3 sequences; approximately 17% are singletons. The entry originates in a study of CD8 T cells in ankylosing spondylitis. Findings of the study overall: According to the report, clones linked to the disease were significantly enriched in matched synovial fluid samples taken from ankylosing spondylitis patients. Disease-linked clones proved CD8+ and comparatively uncommon in peripheral blood. Seemingly distinctive of ankylosing spondylitis blood was a TCR beta motif formed by eight highly homologous variants. Prior work had noted some motif variants in reactive arthritis blood and synovial fluid.

Germline V gene lookup returns CDR1 MNHEY and CDR2 SMNVEV (reference sequence). Trimming pared 2 bases from V and 8 bases from J, leaving 9 bases between. The CDR3 covers 12 residues. Sequenced sample: blood, either unsorted or a sorted T cell fraction (not recorded which). The chain is built from TRBV27 and TRBJ1-1, with D unresolved. The sequence was collected from a male donor with ankylosing spondylitis. CDR3 nucleotide sequence: TGTGCCAGCAGTTTAACCGGACGGGAAGCTTTCTTT. Its translation: CASSLTGREAFF.